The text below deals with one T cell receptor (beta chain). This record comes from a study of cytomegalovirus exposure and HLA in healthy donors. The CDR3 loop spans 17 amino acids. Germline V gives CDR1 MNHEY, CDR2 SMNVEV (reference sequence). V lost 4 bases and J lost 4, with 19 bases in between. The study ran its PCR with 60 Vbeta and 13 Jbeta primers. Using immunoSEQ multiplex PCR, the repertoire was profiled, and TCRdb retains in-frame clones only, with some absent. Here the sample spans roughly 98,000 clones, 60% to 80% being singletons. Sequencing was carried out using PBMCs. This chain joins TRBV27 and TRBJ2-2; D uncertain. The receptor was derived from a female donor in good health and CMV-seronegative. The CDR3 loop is CASSSDDIRLGTGELFF. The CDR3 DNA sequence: TGTGCCAGCAGTTCCGACGACATAAGGTTGGGCACCGGGGAGCTGTTTTTT.